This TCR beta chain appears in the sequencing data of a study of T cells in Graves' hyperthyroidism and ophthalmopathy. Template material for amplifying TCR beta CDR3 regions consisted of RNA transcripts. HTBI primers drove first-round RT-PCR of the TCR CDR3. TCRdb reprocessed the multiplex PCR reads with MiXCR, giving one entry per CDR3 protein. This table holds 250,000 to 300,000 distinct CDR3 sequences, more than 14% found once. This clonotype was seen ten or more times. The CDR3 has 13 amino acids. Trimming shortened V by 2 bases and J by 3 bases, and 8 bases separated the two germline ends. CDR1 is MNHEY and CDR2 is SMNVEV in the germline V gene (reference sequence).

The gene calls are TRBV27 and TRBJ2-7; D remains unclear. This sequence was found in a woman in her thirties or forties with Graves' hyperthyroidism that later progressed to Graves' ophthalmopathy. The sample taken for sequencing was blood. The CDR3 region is CASSLSGFYEQYF. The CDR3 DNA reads TGTGCCAGCAGTTTAAGTGGGTTCTACGAGCAGTACTTC.